The 23 T cell receptor beta chains listed next were all sequenced from one sample in a study of blood T cells in healthy people across ages. It was with a sample-barcoded 5' primer and a J-beta primer mix that a second PCR of roughly 6 to 11 cycles was run. Each CDR3 protein gets one entry after TCRdb re-called the 5' RACE reads with MiXCR. Of about 580,000 distinct CDR3 sequences in the sample, roughly 48% were seen once. What was sequenced was blood. These receptors originate from a man aged 80 or over in good health.

The chain is built from TRBV5-1 and TRBJ2-3, with 9 positions matching TRBD1. Germline V gene sequence: CDR1 SGHRS, CDR2 YFSETQ. The CDR3 runs 15 residues. Trimming cost V 4 bases and J 4 bases; bases outside gene matches: 7. The CDR3 protein is CASSPDRGWPDTQYF. The CDR3 DNA follows: TGCGCCAGCAGCCCAGACAGGGGGTGGCCAGATACGCAGTATTTT.

This clonotype has at least ten counts. The chain recombines TRBV6-6 with TRBJ2-7, with D uncertain. Germline V gives CDR1 MNHNY, CDR2 SVGAGI (reference sequence). V lost 2 bases, J lost 0 bases, and 11 bases lay in between. This CDR3 has 15 residues. The CDR3 DNA follows: TGTGCCAGCAGTTACGTTGAGGCAAGCTCCTACGAGCAGTACTTC. Protein: CASSYVEASSYEQYF.

The chain couples TRBV5-1 to TRBJ2-2; 8 positions agree with TRBD2. Per the germline V gene, CDR1 is SGHRS and CDR2 is YFSETQ. The junction had 5 bases not matched to a gene; V was cut back by 4 bases and J by 6 bases. This CDR3 contains 14 residues. CDR3 in DNA: TGCGCCAGCAGCCCCCCGGGAGGGGCCGGGGAGCTGTTTTTT. Translated: CASSPPGGAGELFF.

The V call is TRBV27, the J call TRBJ1-4, with D tentatively TRBD1 (5 bases). CDR1 is MNHEY, CDR2 SMNVEV, per germline (reference sequence). Trimming took off 3 bases at V and 7 bases at J, with 18 bases between the two ends. There are 16 residues in the CDR3. CDR3 in amino acids: CASSFEAPTVSEKLFF. The CDR3 nucleotides are TGTGCCAGCAGTTTTGAGGCTCCGACAGTTAGTGAAAAACTGTTTTTT.

The chain is built from TRBV6-6 and TRBJ1-4, with TRBD1 matching 10 bases. The CDR3 sequence is 15 residues long. Trimming at V came to 4 bases and at J to 4 bases, leaving 3 bases not matched to a gene. Germline loops: CDR1 MNHNY, CDR2 SVGAGI (reference sequence). CDR3 sequence reads: CASSLRTGGNEKLFF. As DNA, the CDR3 is TGTGCCAGCAGTTTGAGGACAGGGGGTAATGAAAAACTGTTTTTT.

This clonotype has more than one count but fewer than ten. The genes are TRBV4-1 and TRBJ1-5, with 12 bases lining up with TRBD1. With V trimmed by 3 bases and J by 5 bases, 2 bases remained unmatched. The CDR3 totals 15 residues. Germline CDR1 reads MGHRA; CDR2 reads YSYEKL. The CDR3 loop is CASSHGDRGHQPQHF. The CDR3 DNA follows: TGCGCCAGCAGCCACGGGGACAGGGGGCATCAGCCCCAGCATTTT.

The rearrangement joins TRBV7-9 to TRBJ2-1; 8 positions agree with TRBD2. CDR3 length: 20 residues. Losses at the gene ends were 5 bases for V and 5 bases for J; bases not matched to a gene: 23. Germline CDR1 reads SEHNR; CDR2 reads FQNEAQ (reference sequence). The CDR3 DNA is TGTGCCAGCAGCAAACCGGGACTAGGAGTGGTCCTACGGTCGCACAATGAGCAGTTCTTC. Translated, it gives CASSKPGLGVVLRSHNEQFF.

The chain links TRBV20-1 to TRBJ1-1; D is ambiguous. Trimming stripped 1 base from V and 4 bases from J, with 13 bases between. There are 14 residues in the CDR3. Per the germline V gene, CDR1 is DFQATT and CDR2 is SNEGSKA (reference sequence). CDR3 in amino acids: CSARVETVSTEAFF. In DNA, the CDR3 is TGCAGTGCTAGAGTGGAGACTGTTAGCACTGAAGCTTTCTTT.

Note on this clonotype: It may be a read error: a sequence one base away is much more abundant. This chain joins TRBV5-1 and TRBJ2-5; tentatively, D is TRBD2 (6 bases). The CDR3 sequence is 14 residues long. Germline CDR1 is SGHRS and CDR2 is YFSETQ. Trimming took 4 bases from V and 3 from J, leaving 13 bases between them. Here the CDR3 reads CASSVNGGKETQYF. The CDR3 DNA reads as TGCGCCAGCAGCGTGAACGGAGGGAAAGAGACCCAGTACTTC.

This clonotype was observed at least ten times. This chain links TRBV7-9 with TRBJ1-1; 9 bases fit TRBD1. Germline V lookup: CDR1 SEHNR, CDR2 FQNEAQ (reference sequence). The CDR3 has 18 amino acids. Trimming cost V 3 bases and J 1 base; bases outside gene matches: 12. Here the CDR3 reads CASSLKITGGLSNTEAFF. The CDR3 DNA reads TGTGCCAGCAGCTTGAAAATTACAGGGGGCCTTTCGAACACTGAAGCTTTCTTT.

The chain combines TRBV7-2 with TRBJ2-7; a weak D match, TRBD2 (6 bases). V was trimmed by 2 bases and J by 2 bases, leaving 10 bases between them. Germline lookup yields CDR1 SGHTA and CDR2 FQGNSA. The CDR3 consists of 14 residues. This CDR3 is CASSLWAGPYEQYF. The CDR3 nucleotides are TGTGCCAGCAGCTTATGGGCGGGACCCTACGAGCAGTACTTC. The complete variable domain, with remaining parts taken from reference TRBV7-2 and TRBJ2-7, reads GAGVSQSPSNKVTEKGKDVELRCDPISGHTALYWYRQSLGQGLEFLIYFQGNSAPDKSGLPSDRFSAERTGGSVSTLTIQRTQQEDSAVYLCASSLWAGPYEQYFGPGTRLTVT.

This clonotype was recorded at least ten times. This sequence joins TRBV6-5 and TRBJ2-7, with 7 bases matching TRBD2. With 4 bases clipped from V and 4 bases from J, the junction kept 7 bases outside the gene matches. The CDR3 loop spans 14 amino acids. Per germline, CDR1 MNHEY and CDR2 SVGAGI. CDR3 sequence reads: CASSSPGGRYEQYF. The CDR3 DNA follows: TGTGCCAGCAGTTCCCCAGGCGGGAGATACGAGCAGTACTTC.

This clonotype was counted a few times. The chain recombines TRBV5-1 with TRBJ2-7; 10 positions agree with TRBD2. This CDR3 comprises 15 residues. Germline V CDR1 and CDR2: SGHRS, YFSETQ. With 3 bases clipped from V and 0 bases from J, the junction kept 3 bases outside the gene matches. The CDR3 DNA reads as TGCGCCAGCAGCTATCTAGCGGGAGACTCCTACGAGCAGTACTTC. Its translation is CASSYLAGDSYEQYF.

The chain couples TRBV6-2 or TRBV6-3 to TRBJ2-5; D is undetermined. V was cut by 6 bases and J by 11 bases, with 13 bases left in between. Looked up from germline, CDR1 is MNHEY and CDR2 is SVGEGT. This CDR3 has 11 residues. CDR3 in amino acids: CASSQSFQQYF. The DNA for the CDR3 is TGTGCCAGCAGCCAGAGTTTTCAGCAGTACTTC.

The gene calls are TRBV7-3 and TRBJ1-6, with D hard to call. Trimming pared 0 bases from V and 7 bases from J, leaving 7 bases between. Germline CDR1 SGHTA, CDR2 FQGTGA. There are 14 residues in the CDR3. Written as DNA, the CDR3 is TGTGCCAGCAGCTTAACGTTCAGCAATTCACCCCTCCACTTT. The encoded protein is CASSLTFSNSPLHF. Using reference TRBV7-3 and TRBJ1-6 for the parts outside the CDR3, the full variable domain is GAGVSQTPSNKVTEKGKYVELRCDPISGHTALYWYRQSLGQGPEFLIYFQGTGAADDSGLPNDRFFAVRPEGSVSTLKIQRTERGDSAVYLCASSLTFSNSPLHFGNGTRLTVT.

This clonotype was counted at least ten times. V usage is TRBV20-1 and J usage is TRBJ1-5, with D hard to call. CDR1 is DFQATT, CDR2 SNEGSKA, per germline (reference sequence). CDR3 size: 12 residues. The V gene lost 6 bases and the J gene lost 4 bases, with 10 bases spanning the gap. The chain's CDR3 is CSARPGNQPQHF. CDR3 in DNA: TGCAGTGCCAGACCCGGGAATCAGCCCCAGCATTTT.

V usage is TRBV7-3 and J usage is TRBJ1-2; D may be TRBD1 (6 bases). Trimming removed 1 base at V and 4 bases at J, with 10 bases between. The CDR3 runs 14 residues. Germline CDR1 and CDR2: SGHTA and FQGTGA. CDR3 bases: TGTGCCAGCAGCTTAAAACCAGGGGCCTATGGCTACACCTTC. The encoded protein is CASSLKPGAYGYTF.

This clonotype was seen more than once but under ten times. The V gene is TRBV29-1, the J gene TRBJ1-2; TRBD1 is a possible D gene (5 bases). Germline CDR1 SQVTM, CDR2 ANQGSEA. V gave up 4 bases and J gave up 0 bases, with 12 bases separating them. The CDR3 is 14 residues long. The CDR3: CSVGSGESNYGYTF. The CDR3 DNA is TGCAGCGTTGGGTCGGGGGAATCTAACTATGGCTACACCTTC.

The rearrangement uses TRBV20-1 and TRBJ2-7; 11 bases match TRBD1. The CDR3 contains 15 residues. CDR1 DFQATT and CDR2 SNEGSKA come from the germline V gene (reference sequence). V shed 1 base, J shed 4 bases, and the junction held 6 bases outside the gene matches. The DNA for the CDR3 is TGCAGTGCTAGAGGTAGTGGACAGGGGGCTTACGAGCAGTACGTC. It codes for CSARGSGQGAYEQYV.

This clonotype showed up just a few times. The gene calls are TRBV20-1 and TRBJ2-1, with TRBD2 identical over 12 bases. CDR1 is DFQATT and CDR2 is SNEGSKA in the germline V gene (reference sequence). V dropped 6 bases and J dropped 8; count of bases not matched to a gene: 11. This CDR3 contains 15 residues. The CDR3 loop is CSASLRLAGVDEQFF. DNA of the CDR3: TGCAGTGCCTCGCTCCGACTAGCGGGAGTCGATGAGCAGTTCTTC.

The chain combines TRBV5-1 with TRBJ2-2; no clear D. The V gene lost 3 bases and the J gene lost 3 bases, with 9 bases spanning the gap. The CDR3 length is 14 residues. Germline CDR1 is SGHRS and CDR2 is YFSETQ. CDR3 amino acids: CASSSGSYTGELFF. The CDR3, as DNA: TGCGCCAGCAGCTCGGGTAGCTACACCGGGGAGCTGTTTTTT. Drawing the rest from reference TRBV5-1 and TRBJ2-2, the complete variable domain is KAGVTQTPRYLIKTRGQQVTLSCSPISGHRSVSWYQQTPGQGLQFLFEYFSETQRNKGNFPGRFSGRQFSNSRSEMNVSTLELGDSALYLCASSSGSYTGELFFGEGSRLTVL.

On this clonotype: At one end the junction does not follow the germline gene, possibly because of a read error. V is TRBV5-1 and J is TRBJ1-6; D might be TRBD1 (5 bases). The CDR3 runs to 14 residues. Looked up from germline, CDR1 is SGHRS and CDR2 is YFSETQ. Here the CDR3 DNA reads TGCGCCAGCAGCTGGACAACCGATAATCCACCCCTCCACTTT. As protein: CASSWTTDNPPLHF.

The chain uses TRBV29-1 and TRBJ1-5; D may be TRBD1 (5 bases). Trimming took 6 bases from V and 3 from J, leaving 9 bases between them. CDR1 and CDR2 (germline): SQVTM, ANQGSEA. The CDR3 is 12 amino acids. The CDR3 DNA sequence: TGCAGCGTCGCAGGGTACAATCAGCCCCAGCATTTT. Protein product: CSVAGYNQPQHF.